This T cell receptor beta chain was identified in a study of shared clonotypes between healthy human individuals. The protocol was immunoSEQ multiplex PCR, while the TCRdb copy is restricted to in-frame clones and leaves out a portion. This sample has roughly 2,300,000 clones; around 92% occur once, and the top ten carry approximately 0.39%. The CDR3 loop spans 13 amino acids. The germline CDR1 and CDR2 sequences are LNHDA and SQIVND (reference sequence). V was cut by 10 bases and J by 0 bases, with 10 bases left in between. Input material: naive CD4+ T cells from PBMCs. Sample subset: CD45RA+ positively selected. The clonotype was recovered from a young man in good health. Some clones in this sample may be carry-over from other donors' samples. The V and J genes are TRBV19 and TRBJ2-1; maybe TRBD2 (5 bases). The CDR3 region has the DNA TGTGCCACCCAAGCGGTCTCCTACAATGAGCAGTTCTTC. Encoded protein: CATQAVSYNEQFF.